These 7 T cell receptor beta chains originate from one sample sequenced in a study of blood T cell repertoires in COVID-19. Assay used: immunoSEQ multiplex PCR; TCRdb lists only in-frame clones, some missing. The sample holds roughly 300,000 clones, approximately 85% seen once. What was sequenced was peripheral blood. The origin of the receptors is a human donor in a cohort sampled during active COVID-19.

The V gene is TRBV11-2, the J gene TRBJ2-4, with D possibly TRBD1 on 5 matching bases. The germline V and J ends were trimmed by 5 bases and 0 bases, with 17 bases remaining between them. Germline assignment: CDR1 SGHAT and CDR2 FQNNGV. This CDR3 contains 17 residues. The CDR3 region is CASSVRQLTEAKNIQYF. The CDR3 bases are TGTGCCAGCAGCGTCAGGCAATTGACAGAAGCCAAAAACATTCAGTACTTC.

This clone came up once. The V call is TRBV18, the J call TRBJ2-7; no definite D call. CDR1 is KGHSH, CDR2 LQKENI, per germline. CDR3 size: 14 residues. Trimming shortened V by 1 base and J by 3 bases, and 10 bases separated the two germline ends. The CDR3 sequence: CASSPRQYLYEQYF. The CDR3 DNA reads as TGTGCCAGCTCACCACGGCAATACCTCTACGAGCAGTACTTC.

V and J are TRBV6-5 and TRBJ1-2, with 7 bases fitting TRBD1. V lost 5 bases to trimming and J lost 4 bases; unmatched junction nucleotides: 7. CDR1 and CDR2 (germline): MNHEY, SVGAGI. The CDR3 has 14 residues. Here the CDR3 DNA reads TGTGCCAGCAGTAGAGACAGGGATGGCTATGGCTACACCTTC. It is translated as CASSRDRDGYGYTF.

This clone was recorded a few times. The chain carries TRBV7-6 and TRBJ2-1; TRBD2 agrees at 13 bases. From germline, CDR1 is SGHVS and CDR2 FNYEAQ. The CDR3 runs 16 residues. V lost 4 bases to trimming and J lost 10 bases; unmatched junction nucleotides: 10. The CDR3 sequence: CASSYGLAGVGQEQFF. The CDR3 DNA reads TGTGCCAGCAGCTACGGACTAGCGGGAGTGGGTCAGGAGCAGTTCTTC.

The chain links TRBV5-4 to TRBJ2-6; no firm D call. The CDR3 loop spans 16 amino acids. Trimming removed 0 bases at V and 1 base at J, with 8 bases between. CDR1 and CDR2 from the germline V gene are SGHNT and YYREEE (reference sequence). In nucleotides, the CDR3 is TGTGCCAGCAGCTTGGACGGAGTTTCTGGGGCCAACGTCCTGACTTTC. Protein sequence: CASSLDGVSGANVLTF.

The genes are TRBV9 and TRBJ2-3; 9 nucleotides align to TRBD2. The CDR3 covers 16 residues. J gave up 2 bases and V 3 bases, and 7 bases lay outside the gene matches. Germline V gene sequence: CDR1 SGDLS, CDR2 YYNGEE. CDR3 amino acids: CASSAGTSHNTDTQYF. CDR3 coding DNA: TGTGCCAGCAGCGCCGGGACTAGCCACAACACAGATACGCAGTATTTT. Combining the CDR3 with reference TRBV9 and TRBJ2-3 gives the whole variable domain DSGVTQTPKHLITATGQRVTLRCSPRSGDLSVYWYQQSLDQGLQFLIQYYNGEERAKGNILERFSAQQFPDLHSELNLSSLELGDSALYFCASSAGTSHNTDTQYFGPGTRLTVL.

This chain connects TRBV18 to TRBJ2-1; D remains ambiguous. CDR1 and CDR2 (germline): KGHSH, LQKENI. V gave up 3 bases and J gave up 0 bases, with 12 bases separating them. This CDR3 has 16 amino acids. The CDR3, as DNA: TGTGCCAGCTCACCCCGTAGTGAAAACTCCTACAATGAGCAGTTCTTC. It specifies CASSPRSENSYNEQFF.